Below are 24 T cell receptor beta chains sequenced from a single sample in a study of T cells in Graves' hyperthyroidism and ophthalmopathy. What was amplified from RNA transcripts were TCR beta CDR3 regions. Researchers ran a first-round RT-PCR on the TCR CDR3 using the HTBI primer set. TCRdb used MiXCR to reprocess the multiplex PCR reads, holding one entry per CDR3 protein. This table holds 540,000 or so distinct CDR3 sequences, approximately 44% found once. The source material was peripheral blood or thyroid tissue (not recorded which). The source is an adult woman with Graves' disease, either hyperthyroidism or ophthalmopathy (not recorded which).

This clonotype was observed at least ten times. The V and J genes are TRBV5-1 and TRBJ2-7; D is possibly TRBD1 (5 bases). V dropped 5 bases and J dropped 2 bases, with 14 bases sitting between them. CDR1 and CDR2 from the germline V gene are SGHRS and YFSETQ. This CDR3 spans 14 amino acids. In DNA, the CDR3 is TGCGCCAGCAGGTGGACATCAGGAACCTACGAGCAGTACTTC. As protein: CASRWTSGTYEQYF.

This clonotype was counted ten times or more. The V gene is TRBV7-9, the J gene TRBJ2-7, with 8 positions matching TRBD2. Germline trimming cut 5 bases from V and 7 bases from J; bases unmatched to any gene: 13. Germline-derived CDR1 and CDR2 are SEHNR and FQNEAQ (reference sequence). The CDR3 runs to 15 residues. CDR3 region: CASSAWSGRAGEQYF. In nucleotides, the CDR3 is TGTGCCAGCAGCGCGTGGAGCGGGAGAGCAGGGGAGCAGTACTTC.

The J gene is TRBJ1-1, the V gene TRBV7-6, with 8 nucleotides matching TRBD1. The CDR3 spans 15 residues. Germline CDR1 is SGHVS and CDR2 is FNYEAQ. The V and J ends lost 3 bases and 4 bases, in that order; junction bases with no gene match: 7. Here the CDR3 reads CASSLGTGGGTEAFF. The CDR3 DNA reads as TGTGCCAGCAGCTTGGGTACAGGGGGGGGCACTGAAGCTTTCTTT.

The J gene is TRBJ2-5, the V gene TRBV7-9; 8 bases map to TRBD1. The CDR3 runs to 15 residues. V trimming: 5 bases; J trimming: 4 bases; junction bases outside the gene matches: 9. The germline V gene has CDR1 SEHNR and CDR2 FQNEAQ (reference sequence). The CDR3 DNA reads TGTGCCAGCAGCCCCACCGGACAGGGTGGAGAGACCCAGTACTTC. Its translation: CASSPTGQGGETQYF. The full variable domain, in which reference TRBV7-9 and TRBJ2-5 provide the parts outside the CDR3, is DTGVSQNPRHKITKRGQNVTFRCDPISEHNRLYWYRQTLGQGPEFLTYFQNEAQLEKSRLLSDRFSAERPKGSFSTLEIQRTEQGDSAMYLCASSPTGQGGETQYFGPGTRLLVL.

CDR3 sequence reads: CASSLGDSVYEQYF. Here the CDR3 DNA reads TGCGCCAGCAGCTTGGGGGACTCGGTCTACGAGCAGTACTTC. V usage is TRBV5-1 and J usage is TRBJ2-7; a weak D match, TRBD2 (6 bases). Trimming removed 0 bases at V and 3 bases at J, with 10 bases between. Germline V gene lookup returns CDR1 SGHRS and CDR2 YFSETQ. This CDR3 has 14 amino acids.

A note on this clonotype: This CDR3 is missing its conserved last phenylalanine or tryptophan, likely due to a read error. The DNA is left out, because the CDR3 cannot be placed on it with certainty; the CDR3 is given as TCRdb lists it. CDR3 in amino acids: CSASGANY. The rearrangement links TRBV20-1 to TRBJ1-1. CDR1 is DFQATT and CDR2 is SNEGSKA in the germline V gene (reference sequence). The CDR3 region is 8 residues in length, termini included.

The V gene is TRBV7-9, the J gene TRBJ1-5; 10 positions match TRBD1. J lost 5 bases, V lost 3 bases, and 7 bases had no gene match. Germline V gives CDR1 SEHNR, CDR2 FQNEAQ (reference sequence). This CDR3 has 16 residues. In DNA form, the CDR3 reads TGTGCCAGCAGCTTCACGACAGGGGGCAGGGATCAGCCCCAGCATTTT. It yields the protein CASSFTTGGRDQPQHF.

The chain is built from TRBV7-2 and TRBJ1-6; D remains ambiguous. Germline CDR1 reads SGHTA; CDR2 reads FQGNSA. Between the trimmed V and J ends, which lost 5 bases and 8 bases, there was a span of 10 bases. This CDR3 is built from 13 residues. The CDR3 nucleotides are TGTGCCAGCAGCCCCCGGTGGGATTCACCCCTCCACTTT. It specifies CASSPRWDSPLHF.

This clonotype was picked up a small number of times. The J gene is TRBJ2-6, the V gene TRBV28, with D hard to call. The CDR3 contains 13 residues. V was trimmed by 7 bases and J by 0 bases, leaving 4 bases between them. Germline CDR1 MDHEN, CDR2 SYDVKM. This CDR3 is CASTASGANVLTF. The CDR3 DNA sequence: TGTGCCAGCACAGCCTCTGGGGCCAACGTCCTGACTTTC.

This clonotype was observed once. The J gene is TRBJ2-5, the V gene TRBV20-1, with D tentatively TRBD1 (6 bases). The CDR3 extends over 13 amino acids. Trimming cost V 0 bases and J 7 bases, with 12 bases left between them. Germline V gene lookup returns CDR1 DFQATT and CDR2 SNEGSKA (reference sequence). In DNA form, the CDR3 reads TGCAGTGCTAGAGATGGGGGCAAGGGGACCCAGTACTTC. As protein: CSARDGGKGTQYF.

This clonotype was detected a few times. The CDR3 reads CASSLAGTSAYEQYF. The CDR3 coding sequence is TGTGCCAGCAGCTTAGCGGGGACTAGCGCCTACGAGCAGTACTTC. This chain connects TRBV7-2 to TRBJ2-7, with 10 bases identical to TRBD2. Germline CDR1 SGHTA, CDR2 FQGNSA. The CDR3 spans 15 residues. V was clipped by 0 bases and J by 2 bases; unmatched bases: 1. The full variable domain, rest sourced from reference TRBV7-2 and TRBJ2-7, is GAGVSQSPSNKVTEKGKDVELRCDPISGHTALYWYRQSLGQGLEFLIYFQGNSAPDKSGLPSDRFSAERTGGSVSTLTIQRTQQEDSAVYLCASSLAGTSAYEQYFGPGTRLTVT.

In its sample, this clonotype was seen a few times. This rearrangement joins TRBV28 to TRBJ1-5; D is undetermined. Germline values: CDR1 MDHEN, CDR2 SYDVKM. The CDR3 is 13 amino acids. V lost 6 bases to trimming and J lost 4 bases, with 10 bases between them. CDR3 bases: TGTGCCAGCAGATACGACTCGAATCAGCCCCAGCATTTT. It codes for CASRYDSNQPQHF.

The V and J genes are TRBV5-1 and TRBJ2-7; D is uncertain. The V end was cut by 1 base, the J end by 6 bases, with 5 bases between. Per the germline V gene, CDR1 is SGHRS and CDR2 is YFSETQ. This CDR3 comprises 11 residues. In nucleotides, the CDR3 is TGCGCCAGCAGCTTGAACGTCGAGCAGTACTTC. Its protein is CASSLNVEQYF.

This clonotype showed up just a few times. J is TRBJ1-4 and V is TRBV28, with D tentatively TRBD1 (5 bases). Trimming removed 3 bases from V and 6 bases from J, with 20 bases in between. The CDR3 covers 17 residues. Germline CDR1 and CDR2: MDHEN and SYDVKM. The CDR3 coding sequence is TGTGCCAGCAGTTTCCCCGCCCCCGAGACAGCGGATGAAAAACTGTTTTTT. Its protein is CASSFPAPETADEKLFF.

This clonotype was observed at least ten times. The CDR3 DNA sequence: TGTGCCAGCAGTTACTTTCGACCAATGGGAAAGGGGTACACTGAAGCTTTCTTT. Its translation is CASSYFRPMGKGYTEAFF. The chain joins TRBV6-6 to TRBJ1-1; tentatively, D is TRBD1 (5 bases). V was clipped by 1 base and J by 3 bases, with 21 bases between them. The germline V gene encodes CDR1 MNHNY and CDR2 SVGAGI (reference sequence). The CDR3 is made up of 18 amino acids.

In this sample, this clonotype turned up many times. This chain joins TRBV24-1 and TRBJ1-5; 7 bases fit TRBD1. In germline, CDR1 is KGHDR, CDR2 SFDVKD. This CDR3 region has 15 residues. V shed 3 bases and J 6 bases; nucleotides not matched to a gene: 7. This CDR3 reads CATSDPRQGGQPQHF. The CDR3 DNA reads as TGTGCCACCAGTGATCCCCGTCAGGGGGGTCAGCCCCAGCATTTT.

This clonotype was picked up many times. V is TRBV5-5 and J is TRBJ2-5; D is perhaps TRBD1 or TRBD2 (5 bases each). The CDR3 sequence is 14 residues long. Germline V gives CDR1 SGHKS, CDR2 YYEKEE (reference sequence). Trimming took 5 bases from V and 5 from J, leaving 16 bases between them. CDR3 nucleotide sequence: TGTGCCAGCAGTCGAACAGGTTCGGGGGAGACCCAGTACTTC. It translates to CASSRTGSGETQYF.

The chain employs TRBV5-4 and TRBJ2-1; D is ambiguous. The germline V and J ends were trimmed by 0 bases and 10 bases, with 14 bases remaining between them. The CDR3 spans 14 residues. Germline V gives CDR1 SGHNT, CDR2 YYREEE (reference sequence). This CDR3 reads CASSLGTPGSEQFF. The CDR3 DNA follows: TGTGCCAGCAGCTTGGGGACCCCCGGATCGGAGCAGTTCTTC.

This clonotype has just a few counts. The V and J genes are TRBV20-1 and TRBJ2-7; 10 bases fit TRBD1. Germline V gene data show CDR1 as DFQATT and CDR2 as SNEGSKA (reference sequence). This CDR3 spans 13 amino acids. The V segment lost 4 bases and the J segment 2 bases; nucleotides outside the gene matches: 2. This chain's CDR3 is CSAIGQGAYEQYF. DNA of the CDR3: TGCAGTGCTATAGGACAGGGGGCCTACGAGCAGTACTTC.

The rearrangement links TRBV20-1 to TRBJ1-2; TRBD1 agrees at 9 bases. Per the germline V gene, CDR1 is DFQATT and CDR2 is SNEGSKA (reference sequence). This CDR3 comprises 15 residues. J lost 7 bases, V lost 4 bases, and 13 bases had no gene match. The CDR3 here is CSAKVPGQGASGYTF. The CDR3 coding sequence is TGCAGTGCTAAAGTCCCGGGACAGGGAGCGAGTGGCTACACCTTC.

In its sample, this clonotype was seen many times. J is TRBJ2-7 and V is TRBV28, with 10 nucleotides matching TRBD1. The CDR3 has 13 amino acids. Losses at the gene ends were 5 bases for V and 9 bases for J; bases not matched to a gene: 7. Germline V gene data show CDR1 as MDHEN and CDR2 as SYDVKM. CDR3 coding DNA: TGTGCCAGCAGTATCGAGGGACAGGGGCGGCAGTACTTC. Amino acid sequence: CASSIEGQGRQYF.

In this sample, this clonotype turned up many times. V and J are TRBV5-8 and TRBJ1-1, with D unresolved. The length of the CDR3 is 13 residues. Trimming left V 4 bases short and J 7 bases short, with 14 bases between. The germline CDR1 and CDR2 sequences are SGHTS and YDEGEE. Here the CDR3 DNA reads TGTGCCAGCAGCCTCCCTCCGGGATATGAAGCTTTCTTT. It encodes CASSLPPGYEAFF.

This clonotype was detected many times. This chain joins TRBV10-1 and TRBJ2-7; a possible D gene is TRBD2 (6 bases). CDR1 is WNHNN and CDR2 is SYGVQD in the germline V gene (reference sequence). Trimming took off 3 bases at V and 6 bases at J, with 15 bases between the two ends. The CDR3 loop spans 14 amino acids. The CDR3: CASSDPTSSGEQYF. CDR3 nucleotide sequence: TGCGCCAGCAGTGATCCGACTAGTTCGGGCGAGCAGTACTTC.

DNA of the CDR3: TGTGCCACCAGCGCCCGACAGGGTTTGCAGCCCCAGCATTTT. It is translated as CATSARQGLQPQHF. The chain carries TRBV15 and TRBJ1-5; 7 nucleotides line up with TRBD1. With V trimmed by 5 bases and J by 7 bases, 8 bases remained unmatched. Per germline, CDR1 LNHNV and CDR2 YYDKDF (reference sequence). The CDR3 sequence is 14 residues long.